The 25 T cell receptor beta chains below come from one sample, sequenced in a study of T cell repertoires in cytomegalovirus infection. TCRdb independently ran MiXCR on the reads; one entry per CDR3 protein. The repertoire includes about 740,000 distinct CDR3 sequences, roughly 36% of them detected once, and around 2.8% sits in the top ten. The sample was PBMCs. These receptors originate from a human donor in good health (CMV status not recorded). Some clones in this sample may be carry-over from other donors' samples.

This rearrangement joins TRBV29-1 to TRBJ2-7; tentative D call: TRBD2 (6 bases). Germline CDR1 SQVTM, CDR2 ANQGSEA. The CDR3 has 13 residues. The V gene lost 6 bases and the J gene lost 2 bases, with 14 bases spanning the gap. In nucleotides, the CDR3 is TGCAGCGTCCTTAAGGCGGGGACCTACGAGCAGTACTTC. Its protein product is CSVLKAGTYEQYF.

This clonotype was recorded a few times. The chain employs TRBV28 and TRBJ2-7, with D hard to call. Germline loops: CDR1 MDHEN, CDR2 SYDVKM. CDR3 size: 17 residues. V lost 1 base and J 3 bases, leaving 19 bases between the germline ends. The chain's CDR3 is CASSLYPVDRAHYEQYF. Here the CDR3 DNA reads TGTGCCAGCAGTTTATACCCGGTCGACCGGGCCCACTACGAGCAGTACTTC. The full variable domain, with the rest looked up from reference TRBV28 and TRBJ2-7, is DVKVTQSSRYLVKRTGEKVFLECVQDMDHENMFWYRQDPGLGLRLIYFSYDVKMKEKGDIPEGYSVSREKKERFSLILESASTNQTSMYLCASSLYPVDRAHYEQYFGPGTRLTVT.

Note on this clonotype: It may be a read error: a sequence one base away is much more abundant. This rearrangement joins TRBV7-6 to TRBJ1-1; D possibly corresponds to TRBD1 (5 bases). From germline, CDR1 is SGHVS and CDR2 FNYEAQ. The CDR3 has 14 residues. The CDR3 sequence is CVSSRTWGDTEAFF. The DNA of the CDR3 is TGTGTCAGCAGTCGGACATGGGGGGACACTGAAGCTTTCTTT.

The chain is built from TRBV12-3 or TRBV12-4 and TRBJ2-7; 9 bases agree with TRBD1. V shed 2 bases and J 6 bases; nucleotides not matched to a gene: 2. The CDR3 is 13 residues long. The CDR3 region has the DNA TGTGCCAGCAGTTTATCGACAGGGGGCGAGCAGTACTTC. Its protein product is CASSLSTGGEQYF.

This clonotype was seen only a few times. The chain combines TRBV7-9 with TRBJ2-7; D is possibly TRBD1 (5 bases). Trimming removed 4 bases at V and 2 bases at J, with 12 bases between. Germline V gene sequence: CDR1 SEHNR, CDR2 FQNEAQ (reference sequence). The CDR3 is made up of 14 amino acids. The CDR3 region is CASSSGGAPYEQYF. The CDR3 DNA sequence: TGTGCCAGCAGCTCCGGTGGGGCCCCCTACGAGCAGTACTTC.

This rearrangement joins TRBV7-9 to TRBJ1-1; 8 bases fit TRBD1. After removal of 5 bases from V and 0 bases from J, the junction contained 5 bases not matched to a gene. Germline lookup yields CDR1 SEHNR and CDR2 FQNEAQ (reference sequence). This CDR3 is 15 amino acids long. The CDR3 region is CASSPRGQVNTEAFF. CDR3 sequence (DNA): TGTGCCAGCAGCCCGAGGGGACAGGTGAACACTGAAGCTTTCTTT.

This clonotype was seen more than once but under ten times. The chain carries TRBV7-6 and TRBJ2-1, with TRBD1 matching 9 bases. Looked up from germline, CDR1 is SGHVS and CDR2 is FNYEAQ. CDR3 length: 15 amino acids. The V and J ends lost 6 bases and 5 bases, in that order; junction bases with no gene match: 8. The CDR3 DNA reads as TGTGCCAGCAGTAATTACCGGGACAGGGACAATGAGCAGTTCTTC. Translated: CASSNYRDRDNEQFF.

This clonotype has just one count. The CDR3 reads CASRINPPGSSSYEQYF. The DNA for the CDR3 is TGTGCCAGTAGAATCAACCCCCCTGGGAGCTCCTCCTACGAGCAGTACTTC. This chain uses TRBV19 with TRBJ2-7; tentatively, D is TRBD2 (5 bases). The germline gives CDR1 LNHDA, CDR2 SQIVND (reference sequence). The CDR3 contains 17 residues. Trimming pared 6 bases from V and 0 bases from J, leaving 21 bases between.

This clonotype was observed a handful of times. This chain joins TRBV6-5 and TRBJ2-7; D uncertain. Trimming removed 2 bases from V and 7 bases from J, with 12 bases in between. The CDR3 is 13 amino acids. CDR1 is MNHEY and CDR2 is SVGAGI in the germline V gene. The CDR3 loop is CASSYVPLREQYF. The CDR3 DNA reads as TGTGCCAGCAGTTACGTACCTCTACGAGAGCAGTACTTC.

CDR3 amino acids: CASSQAVGIYGYTF. In nucleotides, the CDR3 is TGTGCCAGCAGTCAGGCCGTAGGAATCTATGGCTACACCTTC. This chain links TRBV28 with TRBJ1-2; D uncertain. The V gene's germline CDR1 is MDHEN and CDR2 SYDVKM. The V and J ends lost 5 bases and 4 bases respectively, with 14 bases between them. This CDR3 is built from 14 residues.

Many counts were recorded for this clonotype. This chain uses TRBV6-2 or TRBV6-3 with TRBJ2-7, with D uncertain. Germline V gene sequence: CDR1 MNHEY, CDR2 SVGEGT. The CDR3 sequence is 11 residues long. V was cut by 7 bases and J by 4 bases, with 8 bases left in between. The DNA for the CDR3 is TGTGCCAGCACCCTTGGATACGAGCAGTACTTC. Its translation is CASTLGYEQYF.

The chain has TRBV4-1 and TRBJ1-1; weak D call: TRBD1 (6 bases). V was pared by 0 bases and J by 8 bases, with 16 bases between. CDR1 is MGHRA, CDR2 YSYEKL, per germline. The CDR3 extends over 15 amino acids. Here the CDR3 DNA reads TGCGCCAGCAGCCAAGATTGGGGGGGTAGGGGGGAAGCTTTCTTT. Translating gives CASSQDWGGRGEAFF.

V and J are TRBV6-6 and TRBJ2-5, with D perhaps given as TRBD1 or TRBD2 (5 bases each). Germline V gene lookup returns CDR1 MNHNY and CDR2 SVGAGI (reference sequence). This CDR3 region has 14 residues. Trimming pared 8 bases from V and 2 bases from J, leaving 15 bases between. This CDR3 is CASGGRAKQETQYF. DNA of the CDR3: TGTGCCAGCGGGGGACGGGCCAAGCAAGAGACCCAGTACTTC.

The V call is TRBV28, the J call TRBJ2-7, with D uncertain. V was trimmed by 5 bases and J by 0 bases, leaving 17 bases between them. The CDR3 is made up of 16 amino acids. CDR1 and CDR2 (germline): MDHEN, SYDVKM. In DNA, the CDR3 is TGTGCCAGCAGTCCCATGCGTGGGCGAGGCTCCTACGAGCAGTACTTC. Encoded protein: CASSPMRGRGSYEQYF.

This clonotype showed up just a few times. This chain links TRBV4-1 with TRBJ2-7; D gene ambiguous. The CDR3 runs to 15 residues. The germline gives CDR1 MGHRA, CDR2 YSYEKL. V lost 4 bases and J 3 bases, leaving 16 bases between the germline ends. CDR3: CASSLETAYGYEQYF. In nucleotides, the CDR3 is TGCGCCAGCAGCCTTGAGACGGCCTATGGCTACGAGCAGTACTTC.

Notes on this clonotype: The junction differs from germline at one of its ends, possibly a read error. The CDR3 DNA is TGTGCCAGCAGCTTAGCGTGGGGGGCGACCGGGGAGCTGTTTTGG. It codes for CASSLAWGATGELFW. The chain carries TRBV7-6 and TRBJ2-2; D may correspond to TRBD1 or TRBD2 (6 bases each). The CDR3 spans 15 residues. Germline loops: CDR1 SGHVS, CDR2 FNYEAQ.

The gene calls are TRBV4-1 and TRBJ1-5, with D unresolved. Germline V gene sequence: CDR1 MGHRA, CDR2 YSYEKL. This CDR3 has 16 amino acids. The V and J ends lost 0 bases and 7 bases respectively, with 16 bases between them. Here the CDR3 DNA reads TGCGCCAGCAGCCAAGAAGTTTCCTGGTTAAGGCAGCCCCAGCATTTT. Its translation is CASSQEVSWLRQPQHF.

The genes are TRBV7-2 and TRBJ2-1, with D possibly being TRBD1 or TRBD2 (5 bases each). CDR1 is SGHTA, CDR2 FQGNSA, per germline. The germline V and J ends were trimmed by 1 base and 0 bases, with 7 bases remaining between them. This CDR3 contains 15 residues. CDR3 in amino acids: CASSLVGDSYNEQFF. DNA of the CDR3: TGTGCCAGCAGCTTAGTGGGGGACTCCTACAATGAGCAGTTCTTC.

This clonotype was seen a few times. The chain recombines TRBV7-9 with TRBJ1-1; no clear D gene. CDR1 and CDR2 (germline): SEHNR, FQNEAQ (reference sequence). The V gene lost 5 bases and the J gene lost 1 base, with 11 bases spanning the gap. The CDR3 has 14 residues. The CDR3, as DNA: TGTGCCAGCAGCCTAATTAAGGGGAACACTGAAGCTTTCTTT. This translates into CASSLIKGNTEAFF.

This clonotype has ten or more counts. J is TRBJ1-4 and V is TRBV7-2; 9 bases are shared with TRBD1. The trim removed 5 bases at V and 8 bases at J, leaving 9 bases unmatched. The CDR3 is made up of 15 amino acids. Per germline, CDR1 SGHTA and CDR2 FQGNSA. As DNA, the CDR3 is TGTGCCAGCAGCCTAATGACAGGGGGAACGGAAAAACTGTTTTTT. Protein sequence: CASSLMTGGTEKLFF. Full variable domain (rest looked up from reference TRBV7-2 and TRBJ1-4): GAGVSQSPSNKVTEKGKDVELRCDPISGHTALYWYRQSLGQGLEFLIYFQGNSAPDKSGLPSDRFSAERTGGSVSTLTIQRTQQEDSAVYLCASSLMTGGTEKLFFGSGTQLSVL.

The chain uses TRBV6-6 and TRBJ1-1; D unclear. Germline lookup yields CDR1 MNHNY and CDR2 SVGAGI (reference sequence). The V gene lost 0 bases and the J gene lost 5 bases, with 13 bases spanning the gap. The CDR3 sequence is 15 residues long. CDR3 region: CASSYSPGARTEAFF. The CDR3 DNA is TGTGCCAGCAGTTACTCACCCGGTGCCAGGACTGAAGCTTTCTTT.

The chain combines TRBV12-3 or TRBV12-4 with TRBJ2-2; D perhaps matches TRBD1 (5 bases). V lost 5 bases and J lost 2, with 24 bases in between. CDR3 length equals 19 residues. For the CDR3, the DNA is TGTGCCAGCAGTAACCAGGGAAGACGGACGGCAAAAAACACCGGGGAGCTGTTTTTT. Amino acids: CASSNQGRRTAKNTGELFF.

The gene calls are TRBV5-6 and TRBJ1-2; D gene unclear. Germline V gives CDR1 SGHDT, CDR2 YYEEEE. CDR3 size: 15 residues. The ends were cut back, 1 base at V and 2 bases at J, with 12 bases in the middle. CDR3 nucleotide sequence: TGTGCCAGCAGCTTGTTGGCCAGTGGAAACTATGGCTACACCTTC. This translates into CASSLLASGNYGYTF. The full variable domain, in which reference TRBV5-6 and TRBJ1-2 provide the parts outside the CDR3, is DAGVTQSPTHLIKTRGQQVTLRCSPKSGHDTVSWYQQALGQGPQFIFQYYEEEERQRGNFPDRFSGHQFPNYSSELNVNALLLGDSALYLCASSLLASGNYGYTFGSGTRLTVV.

This clonotype was picked up many times. This rearrangement joins TRBV4-1 to TRBJ1-4, with 7 nucleotides matching TRBD1. This CDR3 comprises 19 residues. CDR1 MGHRA and CDR2 YSYEKL come from the germline V gene. V lost 1 base, J lost 0 bases, and 11 bases stayed unmatched. The CDR3 coding sequence is TGCGCCAGCAGCCAAGTGGCAGGGGGTTGGATGACAACTAATGAAAAACTGTTTTTT. Translation: CASSQVAGGWMTTNEKLFF.

The J gene is TRBJ1-2, the V gene TRBV4-3; D call uncertain. Germline V gene lookup returns CDR1 LGHNA and CDR2 YSLEER. The ends were cut back, 0 bases at V and 6 bases at J, with 20 bases in the middle. This CDR3 contains 17 residues. Here the CDR3 DNA reads TGCGCCAGCAGCCAAGATTGGTCTTTTGGAGGGTTGAATGGCTACACCTTC. Its translation is CASSQDWSFGGLNGYTF.